Sequencing of this T cell receptor beta chain was carried out in a study of Japanese encephalitis immunity and Zika vaccine responses (dated by TCRdb to the early 2020s). Study-wide context: Three 5.0 ug doses of alum-adjuvanted ZPIV were administered to included participants at weeks 0, 4 and 28. Eleven to twelve participants were given two doses of JEV vaccine (IXIARO) 28 days apart, two to three months before the first ZPIV dose. Twelve participants received one dose of YFV vaccine (YF-VAX) before ZPIV, and nine participants were flavivirus-naive. Several representative participants per pre-vaccination group were picked for TCR sequencing, using samples from week 52 and from week 0, the point after pre-vaccination but before ZPIV. TCR repertoires were also analyzed from a few flavivirus-naive individuals at weeks 2, 6 and 52 after starting ZPIV vaccination. For stimulation, either ZIKV structural-protein peptide pools divided into flavivirus-conserved and non-conserved sets were used, or JEV or YFV peptides matching the pre-vaccination. The ZIKV peptides, 15-mers that overlapped by 11 residues, were chosen for containing NetMHCpan/NetMHCII-predicted epitopes with affinity below 50 nM. The study asked whether earlier vaccination against Japanese encephalitis virus (JEV) or yellow fever virus (YFV) shaped CD4 T cell responses to the Zika vaccine. Points the paper makes about the study in general: Samples clustered by participant with no similarity between individuals, suggesting no public TCRs were detected. Sample size limitations prevented peptide-pool deconvolution, so the individual peptides driving cross-reactive responses were not identified. Higher repertoire similarity across time-points and stimulations was observed in JEV-pre-vaccinated donors than in YFV-pre-vaccinated donors, indicating that more clonotypes were common to ZIKV and JEV stimulation. The analysis was restricted to a subset of trial participants with three doses and adequate samples, and the entire vaccinated cohort was not analyzed. After ZPIV, a significant decrease in repertoire richness of CD4 T cells responding to conserved ZIKV epitopes was observed in JEV-pre-vaccinated donors. CD8 T cell responses of very low magnitude were detected against ZIKV peptide pools and were observed in only a few individuals.

Preparation of the library involved 5' RACE. Before sequencing, TCRbeta libraries were pooled in proportion to the sorted cell numbers of each library. Total RNA was extracted from the sorted cells with RNAzol RT, and cDNA was synthesized using an oligo(dT) primer and a template-switching oligo. Using Kapa HiFi, PCR amplified the TCRbeta V-CDR3-J region between a SMARTer oligo primer and a TCRbeta constant-region primer. Illumina adaptors and sample-specific index barcodes were added in a second PCR, with HighPrep bead cleanup and a Bioanalyzer check confirming a band of roughly 650 bp. Libraries were sequenced on an Illumina MiSeq with 2x151 bp paired-end reads. The paper's processing steps were these. An in-house Java program demultiplexed the reads, and MiXCR assigned TCRbeta annotations and counted clonotypes. Repertoire overlap was measured with Morisita-Horn indices from the R package vegan, along with UPGMA clustering and Circos plots of recurring clonotypes. Shannon diversity and richness were each normalized to the maximum value possible given the input cell numbers, so the resulting values fell between 0 and 1. CDR3beta sequences were aligned with MUSCLE, distances computed with SeqinR, and multidimensional scaling plotted in R. Using fastp at Q25 and MiXCR, TCRdb reprocessed the public reads and kept productive beta chains. Records with the same CDR3 protein are collapsed into one entry carrying the most frequent genes and DNA. The V and J calls were not made by the authors but by TCRdb's processing. The sample has approximately 150 distinct CDR3 sequences on record, about 2.2% of them singletons. The ten top clones hold around 40% of the sample.

This clonotype is judged large (0.1 to 1%). Base-call qualities are not available, and no considerably larger clone is one nucleotide away. After labeling with CellTrace CFSE, PBMCs were cultured for less than 7 days in RPMI containing approximately 8% human serum along with peptide pools, each at approximately 1 ug/mL. On a BD FACSAria, proliferating CD4 T cells were sorted without fixation as live CD56-CD19-CD16-CD3+CD4+ CFSE-low cells. Enrolled adults were healthy and seronegative for ZIKV, JEV, YFV, DENV and WNV by microneutralization screening. The samples were taken from a phase 1, double-blinded, randomized, placebo-controlled trial testing an alum-adjuvanted Zika purified-inactivated virus (ZPIV) vaccine. Peripheral blood mononuclear cells were isolated by standard procedure and were kept frozen in liquid nitrogen until use. This sample comprised antigen-activated CD4+ T cells from blood, cultured, obtained during a Zika inactivated vaccine study. The TCR was taken from an adult man who received an inactivated Zika virus vaccine.

The bases are TGTGCCAGCAGTGAAGGGGGGAGGGAAAGCTACACCTTC. This yields the protein CASSEGGRESYTF. The rearrangement combines TRBV2 with TRBJ1-2; the best D guess is TRBD1, with 5 bases matching. The CDR3 runs 13 residues from the cysteine to the phenylalanine. Solely the CDR3 DNA is kept, with 39 bases framed from the first base. The junction carries 12 bases between V and J, which are trimmed by 1 base and 9 bases respectively. The CDR1 and CDR2 encoded by the germline V gene are SNHLY and FYNNEI.